Each of the 28 T cell receptor beta chains below was sequenced from the same sample in a study of CD8 T cells in Susac syndrome (dated by TCRdb to about 2019). Receptors were amplified or captured by the immunoSEQ multiplex PCR assay. RNA was extracted with the RNeasy kit and about 0.5 to 1 ug was reverse transcribed using random hexamers. In TCRdb, the public reads were trimmed at Q25 with fastp and aligned with MiXCR, with productive beta chains retained. Under each unique CDR3 protein, matching rows form one entry showing the most common genes and DNA. The sample yields under 200,000 distinct CDR3 sequences; approximately 95% were counted once. In total, the top ten clones hold around 0.096% of the sample. The sample comprised CD4+ T cells from PBMCs. The receptors here all came from a human donor in good health.

The chain's CDR3 is CAWTAQGTGELFF. The DNA for the CDR3 is TGTGCCTGGACTGCTCAGGGAACCGGGGAGCTGTTTTTT. V usage is TRBV30 and J usage is TRBJ2-2; possibly TRBD1 for D (5 bases). V lost 4 bases, J lost 5 bases, and 11 bases lay in between. The CDR3 length is 13 residues. CDR1 is GTSNPN, CDR2 SVGIG, per germline (reference sequence). The full variable domain, its missing parts supplied by reference TRBV30 and TRBJ2-2, is SQTIHQWPATLVQPVGSPLSLECTVEGTSNPNLYWYRQAAGRGLQLLFYSVGIGQISSEVPQNLSASRPQDRQFILSSKKLLLSDSGFYLCAWTAQGTGELFFGEGSRLTVL.

The gene calls are TRBV27 and TRBJ2-6; D is perhaps TRBD1 (6 bases). V lost 4 bases, J lost 7 bases, and 14 bases lay in between. Germline values: CDR1 MNHEY, CDR2 SMNVEV (reference sequence). There are 15 residues in the CDR3. This chain's CDR3 is CASSYYSQGANVLTF. The CDR3 coding sequence is TGTGCCAGCAGTTATTATTCACAGGGAGCCAACGTCCTGACTTTC.

The chain carries TRBV3-1 and TRBJ2-1, with TRBD2 matching over 8 bases. Germline V gene lookup returns CDR1 LGHDT and CDR2 YNNKEL (reference sequence). With 6 bases clipped from V and 4 bases from J, the junction kept 8 bases outside the gene matches. This CDR3 has 15 residues. In nucleotides, the CDR3 is TGTGCCAGCAGGGCGAGCGGGGGCCGTTACAATGAGCAGTTCTTC. The encoded protein is CASRASGGRYNEQFF.

The table lists this clonotype with a count of one. The chain is built from TRBV9 and TRBJ2-3, with D possibly matching TRBD2 (6 bases). V gave up 3 bases and J gave up 6 bases, with 20 bases separating them. This CDR3 contains 16 residues. Per the germline V gene, CDR1 is SGDLS and CDR2 is YYNGEE. CDR3 in DNA: TGTGCCAGCAGCGGACCCGGGACTCCCCTGCGGGATACGCAGTATTTT. This codes for CASSGPGTPLRDTQYF.

The chain uses TRBV7-3 and TRBJ2-2; unclear D gene. CDR3 size: 15 residues. With 5 bases removed from V and 3 bases from J, the gap between germline ends came to 13 bases. Germline V CDR1 and CDR2: SGHTA, FQGTGA. The CDR3 here is CASSLGRGYTGELFF. CDR3 DNA sequence: TGTGCCAGCAGCCTAGGTCGAGGATACACCGGGGAGCTGTTTTTT.

Here the CDR3 reads CASSNPWGNTEAFF. The CDR3 DNA reads TGTGCCAGCTCGAACCCCTGGGGGAACACTGAAGCTTTCTTT. This sequence joins TRBV6-2 or TRBV6-3 and TRBJ1-1; no clear D. V dropped 8 bases and J dropped 1 base, with 14 bases sitting between them. There are 14 residues in the CDR3. Germline loops: CDR1 MNHEY, CDR2 SVGEGT.

The chain combines TRBV3-1 with TRBJ1-2; possible D gene TRBD1, 5 bases. The CDR3 sequence is 14 residues long. Deletions cut 4 bases from V and 6 bases from J, with 15 bases between. Germline V gene lookup returns CDR1 LGHDT and CDR2 YNNKEL (reference sequence). The CDR3 spells CASSPGGGGNGYTF. The CDR3 DNA is TGTGCCAGCAGCCCTGGGGGAGGCGGTAATGGCTACACCTTC.

The CDR3 nucleotides read TGTGCCAGCATCCCCGAGGGGGTTCATTCACCCCTCCACTTT. This codes for CASIPEGVHSPLHF. This rearrangement joins TRBV6-6 to TRBJ1-6; a possible D gene is TRBD1 (6 bases). The germline V gene encodes CDR1 MNHNY and CDR2 SVGAGI (reference sequence). V was pared by 7 bases and J by 8 bases, with 15 bases between. CDR3 length: 14 residues.

The chain couples TRBV20-1 to TRBJ2-7; 8 bases are a match to TRBD2. After removal of 3 bases from V and 0 bases from J, the junction contained 10 bases not matched to a gene. The CDR3 covers 16 residues. CDR1 is DFQATT, CDR2 SNEGSKA, per germline (reference sequence). The CDR3 reads CSARGAERGPSYEQYF. CDR3 nucleotide sequence: TGCAGTGCTAGGGGGGCAGAGCGGGGGCCCTCCTACGAGCAGTACTTC.

The chain joins TRBV14 to TRBJ2-7, with no clear D. Germline V gene lookup returns CDR1 SGHDN and CDR2 FVKESK. Trimming took off 3 bases at V and 1 base at J, with 4 bases between the two ends. The CDR3 totals 12 residues. CDR3: CASSHASYEQYF. In nucleotides, the CDR3 is TGTGCCAGCAGCCACGCGTCCTACGAGCAGTACTTC.

The V call is TRBV6-2 or TRBV6-3, the J call TRBJ2-2; TRBD1 aligns across 8 bases. The CDR3 contains 15 residues. The J segment lost 3 bases and the V segment lost 2 bases, leaving 2 bases of the junction unmatched. Germline lookup yields CDR1 MNHEY and CDR2 SVGEGT. This CDR3 reads CASSYGQGDTGELFF. As DNA, the CDR3 is TGTGCCAGCAGTTACGGACAGGGAGACACCGGGGAGCTGTTTTTT.

The chain employs TRBV12-3 or TRBV12-4 and TRBJ1-5; D ambiguous. The CDR3 contains 15 residues. V was shortened by 4 bases and J by 0 bases, with 10 bases between the two germline ends. The CDR3 DNA reads as TGTGCCAGCAGTTCTCGACTGAATAGCAATCAGCCCCAGCATTTT. This codes for CASSSRLNSNQPQHF.

This sequence joins TRBV28 and TRBJ1-5, with D maybe TRBD1 (6 bases). CDR3 size: 16 residues. V lost 6 bases, J lost 3 bases, and 18 bases lay in between. The germline V gene encodes CDR1 MDHEN and CDR2 SYDVKM. In DNA, the CDR3 is TGTGCCAGCAGGACGGGGGGCGCACTCTTCAATCAGCCCCAGCATTTT. This translates into CASRTGGALFNQPQHF.

J is TRBJ2-3 and V is TRBV5-1, with no clear D. The CDR3 length is 12 residues. CDR1 is SGHRS, CDR2 YFSETQ, per germline. The ends were cut back, 4 bases at V and 7 bases at J, with 10 bases in the middle. CDR3: CASSTDLNTQYF. Here the CDR3 DNA reads TGCGCCAGCAGCACCGACTTGAATACGCAGTATTTT.

V and J are TRBV19 and TRBJ1-5; D unresolved. This CDR3 contains 13 residues. Trimming took off 7 bases at V and 7 bases at J, with 14 bases between the two ends. CDR1 LNHDA and CDR2 SQIVND come from the germline V gene (reference sequence). CDR3 in DNA: TGTGCCAGTAAGGGCGGAAGGGAACAGCCCCAGCATTTT. This gives the protein CASKGGREQPQHF.

The V gene is TRBV5-1, the J gene TRBJ2-3, with D possibly being TRBD1 (6 bases). The germline V and J ends were trimmed by 0 bases and 4 bases, with 9 bases remaining between them. This CDR3 comprises 14 residues. Germline V gene lookup returns CDR1 SGHRS and CDR2 YFSETQ. The CDR3 here is CASSLVRTADTQYF. CDR3 sequence (DNA): TGCGCCAGCAGCTTGGTCCGGACAGCAGATACGCAGTATTTT. Together with reference TRBV5-1 and TRBJ2-3, the CDR3 gives the full variable domain: KAGVTQTPRYLIKTRGQQVTLSCSPISGHRSVSWYQQTPGQGLQFLFEYFSETQRNKGNFPGRFSGRQFSNSRSEMNVSTLELGDSALYLCASSLVRTADTQYFGPGTRLTVL.

The CDR3 reads CASSWTEGTGELFF. CDR3 bases: TGCGCCAGCAGCTGGACGGAGGGCACCGGGGAGCTGTTTTTT. This chain links TRBV5-1 with TRBJ2-2; the D gene is possibly TRBD2 (6 bases). Germline V gives CDR1 SGHRS, CDR2 YFSETQ. The germline V and J ends were trimmed by 3 bases and 4 bases, with 10 bases remaining between them. The CDR3 spans 14 residues.

The gene calls are TRBV30 and TRBJ2-5, with D perhaps matching TRBD1 or TRBD2 (6 bases each). The germline V gene encodes CDR1 GTSNPN and CDR2 SVGIG (reference sequence). Deletions cut 2 bases from V and 10 bases from J, with 17 bases between. The CDR3 has 13 amino acids. The CDR3: CAWSPGAKRDQYF. CDR3 in DNA: TGTGCCTGGAGTCCGGGGGCCAAGAGAGACCAGTACTTC.

This clonotype was observed a few times. This chain joins TRBV28 and TRBJ2-3; D is possibly TRBD2 (5 bases). V lost 2 bases and J lost 1, with 10 bases in between. Germline CDR1 and CDR2: MDHEN and SYDVKM. The CDR3 consists of 15 residues. CDR3 DNA sequence: TGTGCCAGCAGTTTACCGGGGAGCGGCACAGATACGCAGTATTTT. Its protein product is CASSLPGSGTDTQYF.

The rearrangement links TRBV25-1 to TRBJ2-7; D is unresolved. From germline, CDR1 is MGHDK and CDR2 SYGVNS. CDR3 length equals 11 residues. The germline V and J ends were trimmed by 2 bases and 5 bases, with 4 bases remaining between them. The CDR3 bases are TGTGCCAGCAGTGAAGTCCACGAGCAGTACTTC. It encodes CASSEVHEQYF.

V is TRBV12-3 or TRBV12-4 and J is TRBJ1-1, with 8 bases aligning to TRBD1. The CDR3 is made up of 15 amino acids. J gave up 2 bases and V 3 bases, and 5 bases lay outside the gene matches. The CDR3 sequence is CASSLQGASNTEAFF. The DNA of the CDR3 is TGTGCCAGCAGTTTGCAGGGGGCTAGTAACACTGAAGCTTTCTTT.

The chain joins TRBV6-4 to TRBJ2-6; D ambiguous. Germline V lookup: CDR1 MRHNA, CDR2 SNTAGT. This CDR3 has 14 residues. V lost 5 bases and J 2 bases, leaving 7 bases between the germline ends. Here the CDR3 reads CASSLEPGANVLTF. The CDR3 DNA is TGTGCCAGCAGTCTGGAGCCTGGGGCCAACGTCCTGACTTTC.

The chain recombines TRBV13 with TRBJ1-4; 8 bases match TRBD1. CDR1 PRHDT and CDR2 FYEKMQ come from the germline V gene (reference sequence). This CDR3 is built from 14 residues. Germline trimming cut 5 bases from V and 5 bases from J; bases unmatched to any gene: 4. The CDR3 nucleotides are TGTGCCAGCAGCATCTACAGGGGGAATGAAAAACTGTTTTTT. Translation gives CASSIYRGNEKLFF. Variable domain in full (rest from reference TRBV13 and TRBJ1-4): AAGVIQSPRHLIKEKRETATLKCYPIPRHDTVYWYQQGPGQDPQFLISFYEKMQSDKGSIPDRFSAQQFSDYHSELNMSSLELGDSALYFCASSIYRGNEKLFFGSGTQLSVL.

The V call is TRBV30, the J call TRBJ1-6, with D uncertain. Germline V gene sequence: CDR1 GTSNPN, CDR2 SVGIG (reference sequence). This CDR3 is built from 12 residues. The germline V and J ends were trimmed by 2 bases and 12 bases, with 11 bases remaining between them. The CDR3 DNA follows: TGTGCCTGGAGTCCTCGGACTGGACCCCTCCACTTT. This sequence encodes CAWSPRTGPLHF.

This chain links TRBV7-9 with TRBJ2-5, with 8 positions matching TRBD2. CDR1 is SEHNR, CDR2 FQNEAQ, per germline (reference sequence). CDR3 size: 15 residues. V shed 5 bases and J 5 bases; nucleotides not matched to a gene: 10. The CDR3 DNA sequence: TGTGCCAGCAGCCAGGGGCCCGGGAGGGGCGAGACCCAGTACTTC. It encodes CASSQGPGRGETQYF. The full variable domain, completed using reference TRBV7-9 and TRBJ2-5, is DTGVSQNPRHKITKRGQNVTFRCDPISEHNRLYWYRQTLGQGPEFLTYFQNEAQLEKSRLLSDRFSAERPKGSFSTLEIQRTEQGDSAMYLCASSQGPGRGETQYFGPGTRLLVL.

The chain is built from TRBV28 and TRBJ1-1; D call uncertain. The V end was cut by 6 bases, the J end by 0 bases, with 8 bases between. This CDR3 has 13 amino acids. The germline gives CDR1 MDHEN, CDR2 SYDVKM. As DNA, the CDR3 is TGTGCCAGCAGCTACGATATGAACACTGAAGCTTTCTTT. Protein product: CASSYDMNTEAFF.

The V gene is TRBV6-2 or TRBV6-3, the J gene TRBJ2-1; TRBD2 aligns across 8 bases. Per germline, CDR1 MNHEY and CDR2 SVGEGT. The CDR3 is made up of 16 amino acids. V shed 2 bases and J 9 bases; nucleotides not matched to a gene: 12. CDR3 amino acids: CASSYARGTRESEQFF. CDR3 DNA: TGTGCCAGCAGTTACGCACGCGGGACTAGAGAAAGTGAGCAGTTCTTC.

This sequence joins TRBV5-4 and TRBJ2-3, with 10 bases that match TRBD1. This CDR3 contains 16 residues. The junction had 14 bases not matched to a gene; V was cut back by 5 bases and J by 8 bases. Germline CDR1 reads SGHNT; CDR2 reads YYREEE (reference sequence). The CDR3 bases are TGTGCCAGCAGGGAGACAGGGGGCGTTTCACTTGCTACGCAGTATTTT. It specifies CASRETGGVSLATQYF.